A selection of T cell receptor beta chains follows, all from one sample in a study of identical twins. TCRdb reanalysed the 5' RACE reads using MiXCR and keeps one entry per CDR3 protein. The sample comprises 1.5 million to 2 million distinct CDR3 sequences, under 35% of which are singletons, and more than 0.25% rests with the top ten. The sample was cord blood. The receptors shown here come from a newborn girl in good health. Both conserved end residues are part of each CDR3. The D gene is left open where the match is weak. Clone size is stated in some rows and not others, as once, few, many or a class when expanded.

D,length,V,J,size,DNA,CDR3
TRBD2,17,TRBV20-1,TRBJ2-7,-,TGCAGTGCTAGAGATACTAGCGGACGACTCTCCTACAATGAGCAGTACTTC,CSARDTSGRLSYNEQYF
-,17,TRBV6-2/TRBV6-3,TRBJ2-3,-,TGTGCCAGCAGTTACTCGAGGCTACTAGGATACACAGATACGCAGTATTTT,CASSYSRLLGYTDTQYF
-,11,TRBV20-1,TRBJ1-1,-,TGCAGTGCTAGCAGAAGCACTGAAGCTTTCTTT,CSASRSTEAFF
-,13,TRBV9,TRBJ2-5,-,TGTGCCAGCAGCGTAAGGGACGAGCAGACCCAGTACTTC,CASSVRDEQTQYF
TRBD1,16,TRBV6-7,TRBJ1-2,-,TGTACCAGCAGTTACTCGCCGGACAGGAGAGGCTATGGCTACACCTTC,CTSSYSPDRRGYGYTF
TRBD2,14,TRBV25-1,TRBJ2-7,-,TGTGCCAGCGCCCCGGGGACTAGTTCCTACGAGCAGTACTTC,CASAPGTSSYEQYF
-,14,TRBV20-1,TRBJ1-1,-,TGCAGTGCTAGAGGTGTCACAATGAACACTGAAGCTTTCTTT,CSARGVTMNTEAFF
TRBD2,15,TRBV6-1,TRBJ2-7,-,TGTGCCAGCAGCACCCCGGGACTAGGCTACAATGAGCAGTACTTC,CASSTPGLGYNEQYF
-,13,TRBV15,TRBJ1-1,-,TGTGCCACCAGTCTGCAGGGAGGGACTGAAGCTTTCTTT,CATSLQGGTEAFF
-,16,TRBV20-1,TRBJ2-1,few,TGCAGTGCCCCCACTGTCCGGGGCGTTCCCTACAATGAGCAGTTCTTC,CSAPTVRGVPYNEQFF
-,9,TRBV20-1,TRBJ2-3,-,TGCAGTGCTACGAGCGCGCAGTATTTT,CSATSAQYF
-,15,TRBV6-6,TRBJ2-1,many,TGTGCCAGCAGCCCTCTTGACAGCTCCTACAATGAGCAGTTCTTC,CASSPLDSSYNEQFF
-,13,TRBV7-2,TRBJ2-1,many,TGTGCCAGCAGCTTTGGCACCTACAATGAGCAGTTCTTC,CASSFGTYNEQFF
TRBD2,16,TRBV25-1,TRBJ2-1,few,TGTGCCAGCAGTGAATCGGGCGGGAGCTCCTACAATGAGCAGTTCTTC,CASSESGGSSYNEQFF
-,16,TRBV27,TRBJ1-2,few,TGTGCCAGCAGTTTATCGTTCACAGGAATCGGCTATGGCTACACCTTC,CASSLSFTGIGYGYTF
-,12,TRBV28,TRBJ1-2,-,TGTGCCAGCAGCATTGACCTTTATGGCTACACCTTC,CASSIDLYGYTF
-,11,TRBV9,TRBJ1-2,few,TGTGCCAGCATGGGGCAGGTTGGCTACACCTTC,CASMGQVGYTF
-,13,TRBV28,TRBJ1-2,few,TGTGCCAGCAGTTTAGCCGGGTTAAGTGGCTACACCTTC,CASSLAGLSGYTF
-,14,TRBV6-5,TRBJ1-5,-,TGTGCCAGCAGTTACACGATCCACAATCAGCCCCAGCATTTT,CASSYTIHNQPQHF
TRBD1,14,TRBV28,TRBJ2-4,many,TGTGCCAGCAGTTTTGTGACAGGGCAAAACATTCAGTACTTC,CASSFVTGQNIQYF
-,13,TRBV30,TRBJ2-7,-,TGTGCCTGGAGTTCAGCTGACCTCTACGAGCAGTACTTC,CAWSSADLYEQYF
-,15,TRBV24-1,TRBJ2-1,-,TGTGCCACCAGTGATCCGGGACGAGTCGGCAATGAGCAGTTCTTC,CATSDPGRVGNEQFF